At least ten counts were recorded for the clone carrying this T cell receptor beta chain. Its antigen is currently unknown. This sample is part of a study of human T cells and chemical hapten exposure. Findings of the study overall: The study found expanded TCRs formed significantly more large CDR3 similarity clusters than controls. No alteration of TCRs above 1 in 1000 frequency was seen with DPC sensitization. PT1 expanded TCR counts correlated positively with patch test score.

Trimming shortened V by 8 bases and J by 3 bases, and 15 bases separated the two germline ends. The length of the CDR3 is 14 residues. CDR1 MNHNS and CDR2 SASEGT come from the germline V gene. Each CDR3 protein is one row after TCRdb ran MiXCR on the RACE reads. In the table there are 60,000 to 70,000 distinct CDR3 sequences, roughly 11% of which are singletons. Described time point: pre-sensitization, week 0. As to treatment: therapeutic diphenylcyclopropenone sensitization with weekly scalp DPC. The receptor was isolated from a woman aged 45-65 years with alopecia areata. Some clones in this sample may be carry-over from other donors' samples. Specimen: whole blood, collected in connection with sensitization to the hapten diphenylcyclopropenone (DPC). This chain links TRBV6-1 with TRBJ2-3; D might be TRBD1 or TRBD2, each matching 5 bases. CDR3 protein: CASYGWDGTDTQYF. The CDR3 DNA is TGTGCCAGCTACGGCTGGGACGGGACAGATACGCAGTATTTT.